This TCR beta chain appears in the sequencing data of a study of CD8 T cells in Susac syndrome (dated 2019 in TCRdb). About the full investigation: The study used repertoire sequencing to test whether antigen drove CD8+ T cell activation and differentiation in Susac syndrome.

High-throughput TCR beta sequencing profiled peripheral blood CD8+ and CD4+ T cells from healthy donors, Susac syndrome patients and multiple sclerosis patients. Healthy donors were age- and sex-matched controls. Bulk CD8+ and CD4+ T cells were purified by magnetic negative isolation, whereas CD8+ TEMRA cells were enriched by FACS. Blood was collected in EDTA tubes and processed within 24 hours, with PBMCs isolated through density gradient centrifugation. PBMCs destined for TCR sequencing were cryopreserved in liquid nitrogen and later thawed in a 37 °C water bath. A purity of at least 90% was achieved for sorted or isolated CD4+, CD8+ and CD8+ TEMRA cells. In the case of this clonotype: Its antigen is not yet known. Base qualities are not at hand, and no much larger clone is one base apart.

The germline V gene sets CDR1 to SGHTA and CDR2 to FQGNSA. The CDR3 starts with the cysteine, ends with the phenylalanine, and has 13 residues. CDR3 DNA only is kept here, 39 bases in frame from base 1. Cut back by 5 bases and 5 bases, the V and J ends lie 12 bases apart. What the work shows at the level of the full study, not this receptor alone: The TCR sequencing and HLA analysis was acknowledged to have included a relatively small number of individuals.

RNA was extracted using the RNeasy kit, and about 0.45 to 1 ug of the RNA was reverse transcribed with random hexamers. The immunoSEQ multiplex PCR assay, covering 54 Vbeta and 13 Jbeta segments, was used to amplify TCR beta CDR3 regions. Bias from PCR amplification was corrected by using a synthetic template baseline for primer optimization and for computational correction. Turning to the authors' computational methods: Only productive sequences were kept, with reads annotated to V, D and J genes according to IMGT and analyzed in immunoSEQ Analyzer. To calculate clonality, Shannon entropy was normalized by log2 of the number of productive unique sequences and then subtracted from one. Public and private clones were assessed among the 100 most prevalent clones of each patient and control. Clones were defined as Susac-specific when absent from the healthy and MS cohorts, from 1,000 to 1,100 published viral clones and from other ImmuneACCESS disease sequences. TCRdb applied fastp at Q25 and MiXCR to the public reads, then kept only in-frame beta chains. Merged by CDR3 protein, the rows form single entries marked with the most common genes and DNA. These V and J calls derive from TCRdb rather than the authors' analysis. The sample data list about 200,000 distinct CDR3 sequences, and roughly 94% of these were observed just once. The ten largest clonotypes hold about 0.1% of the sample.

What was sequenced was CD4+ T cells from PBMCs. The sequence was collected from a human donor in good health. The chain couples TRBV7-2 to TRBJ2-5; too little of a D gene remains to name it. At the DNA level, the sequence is TGTGCCAGCAGCCAGTGGACGGAGGAGACCCAGTACTTC. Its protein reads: CASSQWTEETQYF.